This T cell receptor (beta chain) emerged from a study of low-dose radiotherapy and immunotherapy resistance in tumors. This clonotype was recorded a few times. Primers targeting TRAV and TRBV primed first-strand cDNA, covering alpha and beta chains. TCRs underwent 20 PCR cycles of amplification with a constant-region primer and V-primer adapter. Each CDR3 protein is one row after TCRdb ran MiXCR on the reads. The sample has 80,000 or so distinct CDR3 sequences, 15% to 20% seen once. Regarding time point: after trial treatment. Stated treatment: LDRT plus nivolumab, ipilimumab, low-dose cyclophosphamide and aspirin (RACIN trial). Trimming removed 5 bases at V and 8 bases at J, with 16 bases between. Germline CDR1 is MDHEN and CDR2 is SYDVKM. The CDR3 length is 14 residues.

This sequence joins TRBV28 and TRBJ2-1; unclear D gene. This clonotype originated in a male donor with prostate cancer. Material: PBMCs, obtained after low-dose radiotherapy plus immunotherapy. CDR3 protein: CASSPSGGVDEQFF. CDR3 coding DNA: TGTGCCAGCAGTCCCTCCGGCGGAGTCGATGAGCAGTTCTTC.